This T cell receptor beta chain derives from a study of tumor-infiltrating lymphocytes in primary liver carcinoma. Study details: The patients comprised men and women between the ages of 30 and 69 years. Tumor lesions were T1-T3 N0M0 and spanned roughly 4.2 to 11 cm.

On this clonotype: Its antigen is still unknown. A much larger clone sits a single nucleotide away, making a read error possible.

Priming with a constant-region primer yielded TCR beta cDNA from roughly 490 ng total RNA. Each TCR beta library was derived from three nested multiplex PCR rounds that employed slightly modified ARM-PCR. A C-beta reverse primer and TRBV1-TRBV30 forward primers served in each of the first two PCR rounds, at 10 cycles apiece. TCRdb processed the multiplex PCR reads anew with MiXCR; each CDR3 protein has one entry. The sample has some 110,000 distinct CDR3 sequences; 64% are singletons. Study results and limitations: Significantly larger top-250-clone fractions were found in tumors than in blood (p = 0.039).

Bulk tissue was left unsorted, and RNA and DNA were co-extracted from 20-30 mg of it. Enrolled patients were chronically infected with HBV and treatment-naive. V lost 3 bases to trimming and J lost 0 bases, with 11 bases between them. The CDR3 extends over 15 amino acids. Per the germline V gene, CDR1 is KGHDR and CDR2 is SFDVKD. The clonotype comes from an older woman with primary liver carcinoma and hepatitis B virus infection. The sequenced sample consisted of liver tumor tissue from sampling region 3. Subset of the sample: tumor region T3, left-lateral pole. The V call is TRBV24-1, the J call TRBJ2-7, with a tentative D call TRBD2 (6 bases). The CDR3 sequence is CATSDGGLSSYEQYF. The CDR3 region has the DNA TGTGCCACCAGTGATGGAGGGTTATCCTCCTACGAGCAGTACTTC.